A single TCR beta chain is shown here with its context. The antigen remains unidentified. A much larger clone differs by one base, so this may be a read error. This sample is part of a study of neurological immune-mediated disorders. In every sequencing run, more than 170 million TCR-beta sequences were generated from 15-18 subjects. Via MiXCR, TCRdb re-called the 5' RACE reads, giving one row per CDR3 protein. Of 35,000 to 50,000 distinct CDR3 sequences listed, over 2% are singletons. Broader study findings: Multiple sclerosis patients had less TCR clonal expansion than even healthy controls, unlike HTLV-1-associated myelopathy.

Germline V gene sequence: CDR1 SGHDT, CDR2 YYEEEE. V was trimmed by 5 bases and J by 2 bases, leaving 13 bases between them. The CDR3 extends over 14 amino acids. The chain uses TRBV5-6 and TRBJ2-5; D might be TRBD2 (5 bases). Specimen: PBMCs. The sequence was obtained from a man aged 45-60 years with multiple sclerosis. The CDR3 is CASRLLRGQETQYF. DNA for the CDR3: TGTGCCAGCAGATTACTGAGAGGGCAAGAGACCCAGTACTTC.